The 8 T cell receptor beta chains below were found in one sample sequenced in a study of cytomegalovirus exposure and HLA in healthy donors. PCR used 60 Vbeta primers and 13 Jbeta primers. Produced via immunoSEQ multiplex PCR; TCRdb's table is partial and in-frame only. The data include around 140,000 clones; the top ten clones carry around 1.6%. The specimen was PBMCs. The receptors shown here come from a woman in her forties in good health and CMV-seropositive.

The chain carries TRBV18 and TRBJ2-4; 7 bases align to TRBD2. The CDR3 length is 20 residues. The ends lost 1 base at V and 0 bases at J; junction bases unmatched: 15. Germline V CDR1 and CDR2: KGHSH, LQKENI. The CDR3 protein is CASSPQASVAGSLAKNIQYF. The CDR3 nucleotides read TGTGCCAGCTCACCACAAGCATCGGTAGCGGGCAGCCTAGCCAAAAACATTCAGTACTTC.

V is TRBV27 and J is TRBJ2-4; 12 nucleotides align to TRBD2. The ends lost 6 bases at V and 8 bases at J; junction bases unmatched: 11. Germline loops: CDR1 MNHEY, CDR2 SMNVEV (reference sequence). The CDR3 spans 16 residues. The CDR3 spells CASSLLLAGGVHIQYF. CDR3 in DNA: TGTGCCAGCAGCCTTTTACTAGCGGGAGGTGTTCACATTCAGTACTTC.

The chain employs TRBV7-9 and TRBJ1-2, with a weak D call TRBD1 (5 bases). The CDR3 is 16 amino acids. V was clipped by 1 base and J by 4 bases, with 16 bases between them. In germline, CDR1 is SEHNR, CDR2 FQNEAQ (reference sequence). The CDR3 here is CASSLGGSTGAYGYTF. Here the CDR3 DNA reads TGTGCCAGCAGCTTAGGAGGTTCCACAGGAGCCTATGGCTACACCTTC.

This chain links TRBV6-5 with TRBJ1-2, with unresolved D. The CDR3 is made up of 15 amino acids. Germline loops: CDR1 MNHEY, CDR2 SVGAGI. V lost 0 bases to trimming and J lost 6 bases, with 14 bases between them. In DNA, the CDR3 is TGTGCCAGCAGTTACTCCGTTGAGGGTAGTGATGGCTACACCTTC. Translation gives CASSYSVEGSDGYTF.

The CDR3 reads CASSLGGGSGNQPQHF. DNA for the CDR3: TGCGCCAGCAGCTTGGGAGGGGGTTCCGGCAATCAGCCCCAGCATTTT. V gene TRBV5-1 combines with J gene TRBJ1-5, with D possibly matching TRBD1 (6 bases). The CDR3 has 16 amino acids. The germline V and J ends were trimmed by 0 bases and 2 bases, with 12 bases remaining between them. Germline V gene lookup returns CDR1 SGHRS and CDR2 YFSETQ.

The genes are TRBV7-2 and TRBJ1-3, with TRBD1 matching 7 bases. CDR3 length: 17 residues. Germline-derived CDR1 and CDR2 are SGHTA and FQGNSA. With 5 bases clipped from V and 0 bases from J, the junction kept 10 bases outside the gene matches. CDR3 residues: CASSRLTGMSSGNTIYF. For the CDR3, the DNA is TGTGCCAGCAGCCGACTGACAGGGATGAGCTCTGGAAACACCATATATTTT.

The CDR3 coding sequence is TGTGCCAGCACCGATAGCGGGAGGCTCTACGAGCAGTACTTC. Translated, it gives CASTDSGRLYEQYF. This chain joins TRBV6-5 and TRBJ2-7; 10 nucleotides match TRBD2. The CDR3 sequence is 14 residues long. Unmatched junction bases numbered 6, after V lost 7 bases and J lost 3 bases. Per the germline V gene, CDR1 is MNHEY and CDR2 is SVGAGI.

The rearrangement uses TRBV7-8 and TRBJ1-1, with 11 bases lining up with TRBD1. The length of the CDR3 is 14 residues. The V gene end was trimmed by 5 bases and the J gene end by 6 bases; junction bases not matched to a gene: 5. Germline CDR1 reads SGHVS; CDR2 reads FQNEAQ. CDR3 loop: CASSPGTGGSEAFF. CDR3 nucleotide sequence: TGTGCCAGCAGCCCCGGGACAGGGGGTTCTGAAGCTTTCTTT.